This T cell receptor (beta chain) was sequenced in a study of T cells in Graves' hyperthyroidism and ophthalmopathy. Study observations and caveats: In validation, the model predicted ophthalmopathy. These predictions came a median roughly 7.1 months before onset.

RNA transcripts served as the template for amplifying TCR beta CDR3 regions. During a first-round RT-PCR of the TCR CDR3, the HTBI primer set was used. One entry per CDR3 protein results from TCRdb running MiXCR on the multiplex PCR reads. The sample consists of roughly 350,000 distinct CDR3 sequences, roughly 15% of them appearing once. CDR1 and CDR2 (germline): LNHDA, SQIVND (reference sequence). CDR3 length equals 15 residues. J gave up 8 bases and V 5 bases, and 9 bases lay outside the gene matches. A remark on this clonotype: Its antigen is unidentified.

This sequence was found in a woman between 40 and 50 years old with Graves' ophthalmopathy. The chain recombines TRBV19 with TRBJ1-6, with TRBD1 identical over 7 bases. Sequencing was performed on blood. The CDR3 DNA follows: TGTGCCAGTAGTTCCGTGACAGGGCAATATTCACCCCTCCACTTT. This encodes CASSSVTGQYSPLHF.